The entry below gives a single T cell receptor beta chain sequence along with its context. This entry belongs to a study of patients and donors after allogeneic stem cell transplantation. With 4 bases clipped from V and 8 bases from J, the junction kept 11 bases outside the gene matches. The CDR3 is 15 amino acids. Germline lookup yields CDR1 SGHAT and CDR2 FQNNGV. A single record per CDR3 protein comes from TCRdb applying MiXCR to the RT-PCR reads. The repertoire holds 800,000 to 1,000,000 distinct CDR3 sequences, with roughly 18% as singletons. The clonotype comes from a human donor who was either an allogeneic HSCT recipient or a stem cell or donor lymphocyte infusion donor (not recorded which). It is not recorded whose cells these are; they may come from a transplant donor. Sequenced sample: blood, either unsorted or a sorted T cell fraction (not recorded which). V usage is TRBV11-2 and J usage is TRBJ2-3; 8 bases map to TRBD2. CDR3 loop: CASSWSGGVGGTQYF. CDR3 in DNA: TGTGCCAGCAGCTGGTCCGGGGGGGTGGGGGGTACGCAGTATTTT.